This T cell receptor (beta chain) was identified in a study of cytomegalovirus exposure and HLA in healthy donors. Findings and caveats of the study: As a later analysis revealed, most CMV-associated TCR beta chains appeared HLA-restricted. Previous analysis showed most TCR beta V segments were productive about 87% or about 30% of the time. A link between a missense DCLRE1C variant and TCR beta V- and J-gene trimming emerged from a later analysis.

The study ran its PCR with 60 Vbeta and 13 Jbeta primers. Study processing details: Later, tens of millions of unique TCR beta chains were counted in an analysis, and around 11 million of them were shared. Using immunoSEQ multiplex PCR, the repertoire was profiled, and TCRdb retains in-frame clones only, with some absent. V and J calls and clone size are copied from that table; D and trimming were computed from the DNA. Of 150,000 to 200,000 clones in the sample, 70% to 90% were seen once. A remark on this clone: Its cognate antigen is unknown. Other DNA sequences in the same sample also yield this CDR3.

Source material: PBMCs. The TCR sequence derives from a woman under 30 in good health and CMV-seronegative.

CDR3 bases: TGTGCCATCAGTGTTGAAACTGCGCAGTTCTTC. Its protein is CAISVETAQFF. The chain couples TRBV10-3 to TRBJ2-1; D not certain. The length of the CDR3 is 11 residues. Looked up from germline, CDR1 is ENHRY and CDR2 is SYGVKD. The germline V and J ends were trimmed by 4 bases and 12 bases, with 10 bases remaining between them.